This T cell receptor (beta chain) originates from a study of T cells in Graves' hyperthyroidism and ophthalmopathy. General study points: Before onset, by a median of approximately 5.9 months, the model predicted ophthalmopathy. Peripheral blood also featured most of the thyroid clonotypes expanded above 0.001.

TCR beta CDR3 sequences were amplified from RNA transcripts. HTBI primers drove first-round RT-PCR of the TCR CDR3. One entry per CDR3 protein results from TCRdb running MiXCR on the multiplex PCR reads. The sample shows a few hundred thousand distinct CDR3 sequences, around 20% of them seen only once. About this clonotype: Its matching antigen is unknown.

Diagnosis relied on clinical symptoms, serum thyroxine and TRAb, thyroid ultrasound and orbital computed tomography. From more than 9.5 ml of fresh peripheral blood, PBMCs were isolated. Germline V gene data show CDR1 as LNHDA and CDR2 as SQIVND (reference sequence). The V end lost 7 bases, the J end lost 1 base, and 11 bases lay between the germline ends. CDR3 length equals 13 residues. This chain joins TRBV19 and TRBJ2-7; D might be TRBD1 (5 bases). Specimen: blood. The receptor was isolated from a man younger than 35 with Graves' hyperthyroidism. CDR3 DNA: TGTGCCAGTATAGGTGGGGCTTCCTACGAGCAGTACTTC. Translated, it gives CASIGGASYEQYF.